This T cell receptor (beta chain) emerged from a study of T cells expressing NK-cell markers (dated by TCRdb to 2020 to 2022). Study-wide context: TCR beta-chain repertoires were profiled in sorted CD3+CD56+NKG2C+, CD3+CD56+NKG2C- and CD3+CD56-NKG2C+ T-cell subsets from roughly eight donors. Among the eight sequenced donors, only one was HCMV-seronegative, while the other seven were HCMV-seropositive. The study sequenced eight donors, all healthy volunteers chosen at random: three men and five women. The libraries were sequenced on Illumina HiSeq 2000/2500, MiSeq or NextSeq, producing 2 x 150 bp reads. Overall study results and their limits: Those dominant clonotypes were again the most abundant among CD3+CD56-NKG2C+ cells in a handful of donors, at about 28.3-60.1%. In roughly six donors, the dominant CD3+CD56+NKG2C+ clonotypes ranked among the top 10 CD8+ clonotypes, making up roughly 1.0-8% of CD8+ T cells. Whether the expanded NKG2C-expressing T cell clones were specific for HCMV antigens remained unclear.

These reads were obtained on an Illumina HiSeq 2000. TCR beta cDNA libraries were prepared using 5'RACE template switching, which introduced a universal primer site and unique molecular identifiers. Synthesis of cDNA was primed from the TCR beta constant segment and was followed by two consecutive PCR amplification steps. On the study's bioinformatics: MIGEC handled demultiplexing of the reads and grouping by UMI, while MiTCR was used to assemble and quantify clonotypes. To exclude erroneous sequences, any TCR cDNA sequence not supported by at least two reads was discarded. The tcR package was used for downstream repertoire analysis, with clonotypes matched between fractions based on CDR3 nucleotide sequence plus V segment. VDJmatch was used to annotate antigen specificity against VDJdb, with one amino acid substitution allowed in CDR3. Based on TCRdb reprocessing of the reads, there is one entry per CDR3 protein sequence, and DNA is missing. The V and J calls and clone size are TCRdb's, not the authors'. This specimen's table enumerates some 500,000 distinct CDR3 sequences. 1.4% of the sample comes from the top ten.

HCMV serostatus was determined by detecting HCMV-specific IgG in serum with a commercial ELISA kit. Ficoll density gradient centrifugation was used to isolate peripheral blood mononuclear cells from blood. CDR1 and CDR2 are drawn from the germline V gene: SGHRS, YFSETQ. The CDR3 spans 15 residues, from the cysteine through the phenylalanine. No DNA sequence is on record. Turning to this clonotype: Its antigen is unknown.

Sequenced sample: blood T cells: a sorted CD56 or NKG2C T cell subset, CD4+ or CD8+ T cells, or bulk PBMC T cells (not recorded which). The chain couples TRBV5-1 to TRBJ1-1. This receptor was taken from a woman in her fifties or sixties in good health. Donor details come from another sample of the same person, matched by shared clones. The CDR3 amino acid sequence is: CASSLARVMNTEAFF.